This T cell receptor beta chain is drawn from a study of vaccination and CD4 T cells after COVID-19. Turning to the study itself: The makeup of the convalescents was six males and four females, two of them Hispanic. Post-COVID draws came a median around 100 days after diagnosis (range 35 to 161).

The treatment was: approximately 10-day PBMC culture with coronavirus spike peptide pools or control peptides (ViraFEST assay). Sequencing of cultured CD4+ T cell DNA used the Oncomine TCR Beta short-read assay. MiXCR was run by TCRdb on the PCR reads, yielding one entry per CDR3 protein. The data hold 8,000 to 9,500 distinct CDR3 sequences, with roughly three fifths observed a single time. This clonotype was seen a few times. Antigen unknown. Study findings and constraints: Within the convalescent patients, a median around 84% of the SARS-CoV-2-reactive clones were ones that appeared only post-vaccination. From about 20 to 38, the median of SARS-CoV-2-reactive clonotypes rose without reaching significance.

Germline assignment: CDR1 LNHNV and CDR2 YYDKDF (reference sequence). The V and J ends lost 3 bases and 3 bases, in that order; junction bases with no gene match: 4. This CDR3 contains 14 residues. Sequencing was performed on cultured CD4+ T cells from blood, taken after SARS-CoV-2 vaccination. The chain employs TRBV15 and TRBJ1-2; 7 bases are shared with TRBD1. The sequence was obtained from a human donor with COVID-19. The CDR3 DNA reads as TGTGCCACCAGCAGTGCTCAGGGGGACTATGGCTACACCTTC. The encoded protein is CATSSAQGDYGYTF.